This T cell receptor beta chain emerged from a study of blood T cell repertoires in COVID-19 (dated by TCRdb to the early 2020s). At the level of the whole study: The collaborator samples originated in the United States, Italy and Spain and spanned the acute and convalescent phases of COVID-19. The prospective study material was composed of cDNA or gDNA derived from T cells, B-cell-depleted T cells, or PBMCs. The dataset comprised deeply sampled blood TCRbeta repertoires from subjects exposed to, actively infected with, or recovered from COVID-19. A freely available public database, intended as a resource for researchers studying the immune response to SARS-CoV-2, is where the repertoires were released. Samples came from the ongoing ImmuneRACE study (first 160 participants) plus 1,254 subjects from 6 global collaborators. A de-identified subject ID, COVID-19 status, age in years and sex were almost always included in the sample metadata. Where available, HLA class I and class II types were taken from metadata supplied by the sample provider and were not determined by assay-based typing.

Remarks on this clone: Its antigen has not been determined. Base qualities are not provided; no much larger clone lies one nucleotide away.

Results and caveats for the whole study, not just this receptor: The quantity of clinical and demographic metadata differed by source and by participant and was supplied without curation.

Reading the germline V gene gives CDR1 SGDLS and CDR2 YYNGEE. The CDR3 runs 13 residues from the cysteine to the phenylalanine. Left in the record is the CDR3 DNA by itself, 39 bases read in frame from the first base. V loses 1 base, J loses 12 bases, and the germline ends lie 15 bases apart. TCRbeta CDR3 regions were amplified from genomic DNA by means of the immunoSEQ Assay, a bias-controlled multiplex PCR. Processing in the source paper ran as follows. Within the assay, amplification of reference gene primers was used to estimate how many nucleated cells each sample contained. To quantify the absolute abundance of each unique TCRbeta CDR3 rearrangement, sequence reads were collapsed and filtered. For each sample, productive Simpson clonality was calculated by taking the square root of Simpson's diversity index across productive rearrangements. TCRdb limited this immuneACCESS table to in-frame rearrangements with V and J called. A share of clones is missing; checked studies link under half to unresolved V genes, and the rest is unexplained. The D gene and trimming were derived from the DNA, and the V and J assignments and clone size from that table. Recorded for this sample are roughly 280,000 clones; around 87% of them occurred a single time. The ten most abundant clones make up roughly 2% of the sample.

A second Seattle source provided samples from volunteer blood donors who had recovered from COVID-19. The collaborating institutions used their own protocols to collect whole blood in K2EDTA tubes. Collaborator samples were shipped for TCRbeta analysis as frozen whole blood, isolated PBMCs, or DNA extracted from either sample type. Sequencing was carried out using peripheral blood. This receptor was taken from a woman between 50 and 59 years old who had recovered from COVID-19. This chain joins TRBV9 to TRBJ2-3; D gene: possibly TRBD1, on 6 matching bases. The CDR3: CASSVKIGTIQYF. The nucleotides are TGTGCCAGCAGCGTAAAGATAGGGACAATCCAGTATTTT.